The 12 T cell receptor beta chains listed next were all sequenced from one sample in a study of T cell responses to AZD1222 COVID-19 vaccine. Only in-frame clones appear in the TCRdb table, and some are missing; sequencing was by immunoSEQ multiplex PCR. Of roughly 120,000 clones listed, 85% to 95% were seen once; the top ten hold around 2.8%. This specimen consisted of peripheral blood, obtained 28 days after the second AZD1222 dose. Receptor source: an adult who received the AZD1222 COVID-19 vaccine.

The genes are TRBV10-3 and TRBJ1-5, with 9 bases fitting TRBD1. The CDR3 is 16 residues long. Germline-derived CDR1 and CDR2 are ENHRY and SYGVKD. After removal of 3 bases from V and 4 bases from J, the junction contained 7 bases not matched to a gene. CDR3 sequence (DNA): TGTGCCATCAGTGAAGGGGGACAGGGAGAGAATCAGCCCCAGCATTTT. Its protein product is CAISEGGQGENQPQHF.

The chain links TRBV13 to TRBJ2-2; 15 nucleotides line up with TRBD2. V lost 5 bases and J lost 5; bases outside the gene matches: 3. Germline lookup yields CDR1 PRHDT and CDR2 FYEKMQ (reference sequence). The CDR3 extends over 16 amino acids. The CDR3 coding sequence is TGTGCCAGCAGCCCCGGGACTAGCGGGGGGACCGGGGAGCTGTTTTTT. Protein sequence: CASSPGTSGGTGELFF.

The sample holds one count of this clone. The chain combines TRBV5-1 with TRBJ1-1; D not resolved. V was cut by 0 bases and J by 1 base, with 10 bases left in between. This CDR3 is built from 15 residues. Germline V gene sequence: CDR1 SGHRS, CDR2 YFSETQ. CDR3 sequence: CASSLVGRKNTEAFF. In DNA, the CDR3 is TGCGCCAGCAGCTTGGTTGGCAGGAAGAACACTGAAGCTTTCTTT.

The chain carries TRBV9 and TRBJ1-1, with D possibly being TRBD1 (6 bases). The CDR3 length is 13 residues. CDR1 is SGDLS and CDR2 is YYNGEE in the germline V gene. V was cut by 9 bases and J by 2 bases, with 14 bases left in between. CDR3 loop: CATSQGPNTEAFF. For the CDR3, the DNA is TGTGCCACAAGTCAGGGGCCCAACACTGAAGCTTTCTTT.

The rearrangement links TRBV14 to TRBJ2-1; the match to TRBD2 covers 7 bases. In germline, CDR1 is SGHDN, CDR2 FVKESK. This CDR3 comprises 17 residues. The V gene end was trimmed by 4 bases and the J gene end by 7 bases; junction bases not matched to a gene: 16. For the CDR3, the DNA is TGTGCCAGCAGCCCTCCGGGCGGGAGAGGATTTCGTAATGAGCAGTTCTTC. It is translated as CASSPPGGRGFRNEQFF.

The V and J genes are TRBV6-5 and TRBJ2-3; TRBD1 agrees at 8 bases. Unmatched junction bases numbered 10, after V lost 8 bases and J lost 6 bases. This CDR3 is built from 14 residues. CDR1 and CDR2 (germline): MNHEY, SVGAGI. In DNA, the CDR3 is TGTGCCAGCCTGAACAGGGGGACGAGTGATACGCAGTATTTT. Protein product: CASLNRGTSDTQYF.

This clone is a singleton in its sample. The chain has TRBV29-1 and TRBJ2-7; D is unresolved. Per germline, CDR1 SQVTM and CDR2 ANQGSEA. The CDR3 is 12 residues long. Trimming removed 1 base at V and 2 bases at J, with 6 bases between. The CDR3 sequence: CSVEVRAYEQYF. In DNA form, the CDR3 reads TGCAGCGTTGAAGTTAGGGCCTACGAGCAGTACTTC.

The chain couples TRBV29-1 to TRBJ1-1; D call uncertain. The CDR3 is made up of 13 amino acids. Germline V gives CDR1 SQVTM, CDR2 ANQGSEA. Trimming left V 7 bases short and J 2 bases short, with 14 bases between. CDR3 amino acids: CSALKTGNTEAFF. The CDR3 nucleotides read TGCAGCGCCCTAAAGACTGGAAACACTGAAGCTTTCTTT.

V and J are TRBV2 and TRBJ2-7, with 10 bases fitting TRBD1. This CDR3 is built from 15 residues. Trimming took 3 bases from V and 4 from J; bases not matched to a gene: 6. The germline V gene has CDR1 SNHLY and CDR2 FYNNEI. Written as DNA, the CDR3 is TGTGCCAGCAGTGAGACCGGGACAGGGGCTTACGAGCAGTACTTC. Translation gives CASSETGTGAYEQYF. Full variable domain (outside the CDR3, taken from reference TRBV2 and TRBJ2-7): EPEVTQTPSHQVTQMGQEVILRCVPISNHLYFYWYRQILGQKVEFLVSFYNNEISEKSEIFDDQFSVERPDGSNFTLKIRSTKLEDSAMYFCASSETGTGAYEQYFGPGTRLTVT.

Notes on this clone: Other DNA sequences of this sample code for an identical CDR3. CDR3 nucleotides: TGTGCCAGCAGCTTCGAGGGTTCGGGGGGCTACACCTTC. Translating it yields CASSFEGSGGYTF. The genes are TRBV7-9 and TRBJ1-2; D uncertain. The V gene lost 3 bases and the J gene lost 8 bases, with 13 bases spanning the gap. This CDR3 comprises 13 residues. Germline V gene lookup returns CDR1 SEHNR and CDR2 FQNEAQ (reference sequence).

The rearrangement uses TRBV7-9 and TRBJ2-1; no clear D. The CDR3 is 12 residues long. V was clipped by 1 base and J by 8 bases, with 6 bases between them. CDR1 and CDR2 (germline): SEHNR, FQNEAQ (reference sequence). The CDR3 region is CASSLVPHEQFF. CDR3 nucleotides: TGTGCCAGCAGCTTAGTTCCCCATGAGCAGTTCTTC.

The chain combines TRBV6-5 with TRBJ2-7; 7 positions agree with TRBD1. CDR1 and CDR2 from the germline V gene are MNHEY and SVGAGI. CDR3 length: 14 residues. V gave up 7 bases and J gave up 3 bases; unmatched junction bases: 9. As DNA, the CDR3 is TGTGCCAGCATTAGGGCCAGGGGGAACTACGAGCAGTACTTC. Translated, it gives CASIRARGNYEQYF.